This is a list of T cell receptor beta chains from one sample in a study of T cell repertoires in cytomegalovirus infection. TCRdb reanalysed the reads using MiXCR and keeps one entry per CDR3 protein. The repertoire has about 230,000 distinct CDR3 sequences, roughly 6.5% of them found once; the top ten carry under 7.5%. The sequencing sample was made of PBMCs. Receptor source: a human donor in good health (CMV status not recorded). Some clones in this sample may be carry-over from other donors' samples. The CDR3 runs from the conserved cysteine through the conserved F or W. D genes are given only for firm matches. Part of the rows lack a size; the others show once, few, many or a class for expanded clones.

D gene: NA; J gene: TRBJ1-6; V gene: TRBV25-1; clone size: many; CDR3 protein: CASRDTGGNSPLHF; CDR3 DNA: TGTGCCAGCAGGGATACAGGTGGGAATTCACCCCTCCACTTT
D gene: TRBD1; J gene: TRBJ2-7; V gene: TRBV5-1; clone size: many; CDR3 protein: CASSGGTGGFYEQYF; CDR3 DNA: TGCGCCAGCAGCGGAGGGACAGGGGGGTTCTACGAGCAGTACTTC
D gene: NA; J gene: TRBJ2-3; V gene: TRBV7-2; clone size: many; CDR3 protein: CASSRTGTPWSTDTQYF; CDR3 DNA: TGTGCCAGCAGCCGGACCGGGACCCCGTGGAGCACAGATACGCAGTATTTT
D gene: NA; J gene: TRBJ2-2; V gene: TRBV7-7; clone size: many; CDR3 protein: CASSPTGTGELFF; CDR3 DNA: TGTGCTAGCAGCCCGACAGGAACCGGGGAGCTGTTTTTT
D gene: NA; J gene: TRBJ1-2; V gene: TRBV25-1; clone size: many; CDR3 protein: CASSTGRYGYTF; CDR3 DNA: TGTGCCAGCAGCACAGGCCGCTATGGCTACACCTTC
D gene: NA; J gene: TRBJ1-3; V gene: TRBV12-3/TRBV12-4; clone size: many; CDR3 protein: CASSLSRNSGNTIYF; CDR3 DNA: TGTGCCAGCAGTTTAAGCAGAAACTCTGGAAACACCATATATTTT
D gene: NA; J gene: TRBJ2-3; V gene: TRBV7-2; clone size: many; CDR3 protein: CASSSHRDTQYF; CDR3 DNA: TGTGCCAGCAGCTCACACCGGGATACGCAGTATTTT
D gene: TRBD2; J gene: TRBJ2-5; V gene: TRBV7-2; clone size: many; CDR3 protein: CASSLKRGGQETQYF; CDR3 DNA: TGTGCCAGCAGCCTTAAGCGGGGGGGGCAAGAGACCCAGTACTTC
D gene: NA; J gene: TRBJ1-2; V gene: TRBV7-2; clone size: many; CDR3 protein: CASSLSASYGYTF; CDR3 DNA: TGTGCCAGCAGCTTAAGCGCCAGCTATGGCTACACCTTC
D gene: NA; J gene: TRBJ2-5; V gene: TRBV18; clone size: many; CDR3 protein: CASSPLGGNQETQYF; CDR3 DNA: TGTGCCAGCTCACCGCTTGGAGGGAACCAAGAGACCCAGTACTTC
D gene: NA; J gene: TRBJ2-7; V gene: TRBV2; clone size: many; CDR3 protein: CASSGTFGAGREQYF; CDR3 DNA: TGTGCCAGCAGTGGGACTTTTGGGGCGGGGCGCGAGCAGTACTTC
D gene: TRBD2; J gene: TRBJ2-1; V gene: TRBV29-1; clone size: NA; CDR3 protein: CSVEQRGASFSYNEQFF; CDR3 DNA: TGCAGCGTTGAACAGCGGGGGGCTTCCTTCTCCTACAATGAGCAGTTCTTC
D gene: NA; J gene: TRBJ2-2; V gene: TRBV7-3; clone size: many; CDR3 protein: CASSVTNTGELFF; CDR3 DNA: TGTGCCAGCTCTGTGACGAACACCGGGGAGCTGTTTTTT
D gene: NA; J gene: TRBJ1-2; V gene: TRBV28; clone size: many; CDR3 protein: CASSLASYGYTF; CDR3 DNA: TGTGCCAGCAGTCTGGCGAGCTATGGCTACACCTTC
D gene: TRBD2; J gene: TRBJ2-7; V gene: TRBV6-2/TRBV6-3; clone size: many; CDR3 protein: CASGRGDPYEQYF; CDR3 DNA: TGTGCCAGCGGACGGGGGGACCCCTACGAGCAGTACTTC
D gene: TRBD2; J gene: TRBJ2-7; V gene: TRBV28; clone size: many; CDR3 protein: CASSWWERGKKGEQYF; CDR3 DNA: TGTGCCAGCAGTTGGTGGGAGCGGGGGAAAAAGGGCGAGCAGTACTTC
D gene: NA; J gene: TRBJ1-3; V gene: TRBV12-5; clone size: many; CDR3 protein: CASGLVLDAFLSGNTIYF; CDR3 DNA: TGTGCTAGTGGTTTAGTTTTGGACGCGTTCCTTTCTGGAAACACCATATATTTT
D gene: TRBD1; J gene: TRBJ2-7; V gene: TRBV20-1; clone size: many; CDR3 protein: CSARGPGQGSEQYF; CDR3 DNA: TGCAGTGCTAGAGGTCCGGGACAGGGCAGCGAGCAGTACTTC
D gene: NA; J gene: TRBJ1-5; V gene: TRBV6-1; clone size: few; CDR3 protein: CASSPDVSYNQPQHF; CDR3 DNA: TGTGCCAGCAGCCCGGACGTAAGTTACAATCAGCCCCAGCATTTT
D gene: NA; J gene: TRBJ1-4; V gene: TRBV29-1; clone size: many; CDR3 protein: CSVRPRSTNEKLFF; CDR3 DNA: TGCAGCGTTCGTCCCCGATCAACTAATGAAAAACTGTTTTTT
D gene: NA; J gene: TRBJ1-1; V gene: TRBV7-8; clone size: many; CDR3 protein: CASSPRGRAGAEAFF; CDR3 DNA: TGTGCCAGCAGCCCCCGGGGCAGGGCTGGAGCTGAAGCTTTCTTT
D gene: NA; J gene: TRBJ2-5; V gene: TRBV13; clone size: NA; CDR3 protein: CASSLLSSETQYF; CDR3 DNA: TGTGCCAGCAGCCTCCTTTCATCAGAGACCCAGTACTTC
D gene: NA; J gene: TRBJ2-7; V gene: TRBV29-1; clone size: NA; CDR3 protein: CSVLDSSYEQYF; CDR3 DNA: TGCAGCGTCCTCGACAGCTCCTACGAGCAGTACTTC
D gene: TRBD1; J gene: TRBJ1-2; V gene: TRBV6-2/TRBV6-3; clone size: NA; CDR3 protein: CASSYGTMATGSF; CDR3 DNA: TGTGCCAGCAGTTACGGAACCATGGCGACAGGGAGCTTC
D gene: NA; J gene: TRBJ1-1; V gene: TRBV6-1; clone size: many; CDR3 protein: CASTRQSMNTEAFF; CDR3 DNA: TGTGCCAGCACTAGACAAAGCATGAACACTGAAGCTTTCTTT
D gene: NA; J gene: TRBJ1-4; V gene: TRBV20-1; clone size: few; CDR3 protein: CSARSPTERTNEKLFF; CDR3 DNA: TGCAGTGCTAGATCCCCCACAGAGAGAACTAATGAAAAACTGTTTTTT
D gene: TRBD1; J gene: TRBJ2-1; V gene: TRBV6-6; clone size: few; CDR3 protein: CASRSGGAEKNEQFF; CDR3 DNA: TGTGCCAGCAGATCAGGGGGCGCCGAGAAAAATGAGCAGTTCTTC
D gene: NA; J gene: TRBJ2-1; V gene: TRBV5-8; clone size: many; CDR3 protein: CASSFFPSSRVDEQFF; CDR3 DNA: TGTGCCAGCAGCTTCTTCCCTAGCTCAAGGGTGGATGAGCAGTTCTTC
D gene: TRBD1; J gene: TRBJ1-1; V gene: TRBV29-1; clone size: many; CDR3 protein: CSVVRDSGTEAFF; CDR3 DNA: TGCAGCGTTGTCCGGGACAGCGGCACTGAAGCTTTCTTT
D gene: TRBD1; J gene: TRBJ2-2; V gene: TRBV11-2; clone size: many; CDR3 protein: CASNDPGQTNTGELFF; CDR3 DNA: TGTGCCAGCAACGATCCGGGACAGACGAACACCGGGGAGCTGTTTTTT
D gene: NA; J gene: TRBJ2-5; V gene: TRBV7-2; clone size: many; CDR3 protein: CASSWPGKTGETQYF; CDR3 DNA: TGTGCCAGCAGCTGGCCGGGGAAAACCGGAGAGACCCAGTACTTC
D gene: NA; J gene: TRBJ1-2; V gene: TRBV12-3/TRBV12-4; clone size: many; CDR3 protein: CASREPAIYGYTF; CDR3 DNA: TGTGCCAGCAGGGAACCGGCAATCTATGGCTACACCTTC